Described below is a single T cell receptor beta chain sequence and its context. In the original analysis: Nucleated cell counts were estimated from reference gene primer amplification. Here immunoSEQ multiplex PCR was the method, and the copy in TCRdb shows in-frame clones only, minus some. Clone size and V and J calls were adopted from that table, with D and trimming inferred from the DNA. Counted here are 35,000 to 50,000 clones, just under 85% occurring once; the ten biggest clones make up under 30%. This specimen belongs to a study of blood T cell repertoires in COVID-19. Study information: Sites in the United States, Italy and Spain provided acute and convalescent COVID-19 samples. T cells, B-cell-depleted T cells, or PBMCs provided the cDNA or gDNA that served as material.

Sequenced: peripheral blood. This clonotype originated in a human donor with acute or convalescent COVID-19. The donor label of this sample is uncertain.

The CDR3 loop reads CASSVRDTDIQYF. Written as DNA, the CDR3 is TGCGCCAGCAGCGTCCGGGACACAGACATTCAGTACTTC. The rearrangement links TRBV4-1 to TRBJ2-4, with D tentatively TRBD1 (6 bases). Germline values: CDR1 MGHRA, CDR2 YSYEKL. Between the trimmed V and J ends, which lost 5 bases and 8 bases, there was a span of 13 bases. This CDR3 is built from 13 residues.